The source of this TCR beta chain is a study of blood T cell repertoires in COVID-19. The CDR3 extends over 19 amino acids. V was cut by 2 bases and J by 2 bases, with 19 bases left in between. Germline V lookup: CDR1 SNHLY, CDR2 FYNNEI. Using immunoSEQ multiplex PCR, the repertoire was profiled, and TCRdb retains in-frame clones only, with some absent. The table has hundreds of thousands of clones, 75% to 90% seen once. Clinical history reported by participants formed the basis on which cohorts were assigned. Two consecutive negative NP/OP PCR tests, clearance, or resolved symptoms defined Cohort 3 recovery.

Sample: PBMCs or T cells enriched from blood (not recorded which). The TCR was taken from a woman aged 40 to 55 who had recovered from COVID-19. The rearrangement joins TRBV2 to TRBJ2-6; the D is unclear. The DNA for the CDR3 is TGTGCCAGCAGTGAAATTAACCTACGGGTTAGGACTGGGGCCAACGTCCTGACTTTC. This encodes CASSEINLRVRTGANVLTF.